This T cell receptor beta chain was obtained from a study of T cell responses to AZD1222 COVID-19 vaccine. The V gene's germline CDR1 is SNHLY and CDR2 FYNNEI. This CDR3 is built from 14 residues. V gave up 7 bases and J gave up 4 bases, with 16 bases separating them. Findings of the study overall: Donors were largely white British and mainly female; clonal diversity was possibly underestimated. Spike as a whole was targeted by vaccine-associated CD4 TCRs, dominant at 160-218 and 743-854. Baseline seropositives among AZD1222 recipients totaled only five to seven.

The data were produced by immunoSEQ multiplex PCR, yet TCRdb's version contains in-frame clones alone and is incomplete. Among about 150,000 clones listed, around 94% were seen once. Turning to this clone: Its antigen is unknown.

The chain uses TRBV2 and TRBJ1-1; D is uncertain. Specimen: peripheral blood, collected on day 0 of AZD1222 vaccination. The receptor was derived from an adult in good health. The CDR3 sequence is CASILSRVGTEAFF. The CDR3 nucleotides read TGTGCCAGCATTCTCTCTAGGGTGGGCACTGAAGCTTTCTTT.